This T cell receptor beta chain was retrieved from a study of radiotherapy plus CTLA-4 blockade in lung cancer. Profiling relied on immunoSEQ multiplex PCR, and the TCRdb table lists in-frame clones only, not all of them. The sample has 80,000 to 95,000 clones; roughly four fifths are singletons. Germline V gene sequence: CDR1 SGHNT, CDR2 YYREEE (reference sequence). Trimming took off 2 bases at V and 7 bases at J, with 15 bases between the two ends. The CDR3 totals 14 residues. Sequenced material: peripheral blood, taken from a patient treated with radiotherapy plus ipilimumab. The genes are TRBV5-4 and TRBJ1-2; the D gene is possibly TRBD1 (5 bases). This sequence originates from a human donor with non-small cell lung cancer who had stable disease on radiotherapy plus ipilimumab. Written as DNA, the CDR3 is TGTGCCAGCAGCTTCTTTCAGGGCACGGCTGGCTACACCTTC. Encoded protein: CASSFFQGTAGYTF.